This T cell receptor (beta chain) was obtained from a study of blood T cell repertoires in COVID-19. The germline CDR1 and CDR2 sequences are MNHEY and SVGEGT. The V end lost 4 bases, the J end lost 0 bases, and 10 bases lay between the germline ends. This CDR3 is 15 amino acids long. The repertoire was sequenced with immunoSEQ multiplex PCR; TCRdb's copy has only in-frame clones and lacks some. The sample carries about 40,000 clones, 70% to 90% recorded once. The source of this sequence is a man between 60 and 75 years old with COVID-19, enrolled during active disease. The sequenced sample consisted of peripheral blood. The chain uses TRBV6-2 or TRBV6-3 and TRBJ2-1; D gene ambiguous. The DNA of the CDR3 is TGTGCCAGCAGTTGGGCGATCCTCTCCTACAATGAGCAGTTCTTC. Protein sequence: CASSWAILSYNEQFF.